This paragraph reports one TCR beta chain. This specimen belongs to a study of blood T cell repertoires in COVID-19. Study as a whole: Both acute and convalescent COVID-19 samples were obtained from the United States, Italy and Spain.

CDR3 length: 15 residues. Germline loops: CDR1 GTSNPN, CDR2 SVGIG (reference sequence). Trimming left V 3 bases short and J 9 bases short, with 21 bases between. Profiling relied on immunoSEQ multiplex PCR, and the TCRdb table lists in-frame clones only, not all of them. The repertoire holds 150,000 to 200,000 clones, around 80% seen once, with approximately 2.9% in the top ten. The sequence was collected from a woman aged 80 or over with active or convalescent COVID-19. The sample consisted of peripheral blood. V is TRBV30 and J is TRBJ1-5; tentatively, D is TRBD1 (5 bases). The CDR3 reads CAWSPPGLLGSPQHF. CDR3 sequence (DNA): TGTGCCTGGAGCCCTCCGGGACTCCTTGGATCGCCCCAGCATTTT.